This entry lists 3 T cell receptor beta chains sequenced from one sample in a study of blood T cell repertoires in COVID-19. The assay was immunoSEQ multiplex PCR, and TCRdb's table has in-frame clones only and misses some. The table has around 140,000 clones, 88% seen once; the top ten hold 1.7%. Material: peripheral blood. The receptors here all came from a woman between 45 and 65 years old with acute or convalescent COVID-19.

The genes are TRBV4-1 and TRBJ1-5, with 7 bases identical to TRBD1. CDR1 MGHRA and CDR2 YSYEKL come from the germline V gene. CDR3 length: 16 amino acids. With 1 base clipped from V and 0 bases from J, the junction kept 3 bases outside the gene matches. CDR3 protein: CASSQGTGFSNQPQHF. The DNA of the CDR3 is TGCGCCAGCAGCCAAGGGACAGGCTTTAGCAATCAGCCCCAGCATTTT.

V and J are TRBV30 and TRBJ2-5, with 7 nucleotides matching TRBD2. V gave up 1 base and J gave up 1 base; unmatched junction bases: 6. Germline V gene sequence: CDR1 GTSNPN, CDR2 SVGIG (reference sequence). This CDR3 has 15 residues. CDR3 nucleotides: TGTGCCTGGAGTGGAATTACTAGCGCCCAAGAGACCCAGTACTTC. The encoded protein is CAWSGITSAQETQYF.

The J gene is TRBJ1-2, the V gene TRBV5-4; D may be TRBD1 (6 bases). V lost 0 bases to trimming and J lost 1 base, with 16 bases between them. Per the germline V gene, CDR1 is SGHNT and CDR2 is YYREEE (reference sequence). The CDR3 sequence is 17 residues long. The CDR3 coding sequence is TGTGCCAGCAGCTTGGTCGGGACACCAGCAAGTAACTATGGCTACACCTTC. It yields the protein CASSLVGTPASNYGYTF.